The clone carrying this T cell receptor beta chain has only one observation. At a deep level, the assay was run. When replicate PCRs were run on sorted subsets, they used around 200 ng DNA, approximately 27,000 T cell genomes. Libraries were prepared by immunoSEQ multiplex PCR; TCRdb keeps only in-frame clonotypes and omits some of them. The sample has 2,100,000 or so clones, around 95% seen once; the top ten hold roughly 0.13%. The data belong to a study of shared clonotypes between healthy human individuals. The V gene lost 8 bases and the J gene lost 0 bases, with 12 bases spanning the gap. The CDR3 runs 14 residues. The germline CDR1 and CDR2 sequences are SGHAT and FQDESV (reference sequence).

The source is a young man in good health. Sample: naive CD4+ T cells sorted from blood. Subset defined: CD45RA+ positively selected. The V call is TRBV11-1, the J call TRBJ2-3; D remains unclear. CDR3 coding DNA: TGTGCCAGCTCGAGAGAACTTAGCACAGATACGCAGTATTTT. Its protein is CASSRELSTDTQYF.